This TCR beta chain was sequenced during a study of molecular identifiers for immune sequencing clone quantification (dated by TCRdb to the late 2010s). In the study overall: For a replicate experiment, RNA from approximately 20,000 or 100,000 naive CD8 T cells was divided into five aliquots, of which four were sequenced. The study was a methods study using CD8 T cells to benchmark molecular-identifier clustering-based TCR repertoire sequencing (MIDCIRS) and TCR RNA copy counting. Results and caveats for the whole study, not just this receptor: The naive libraries included spiked-in Jurkat TCR RNA (about 9 copies' worth), and this Jurkat TCR RNA is not part of the donor repertoire. In CMV-specific effector cells, clones with more than 20 RNA copies accounted for over 98% of molecules, whereas in naive cells such clones accounted for under 1%. Identical TCR molecules sharing a barcode could cause highly expanded clone sizes to be underestimated. Even against a background of some 920,000 naive CD8 T cells, spiked-in Jurkat TCR RNA amounting to a single cell's worth was reported to be detectable. When barcode sub-clustering was omitted, TCR diversity was inflated by chimeric consensus sequences, with chimeras reaching as high as 47%. Approximately 3 recovered TCR RNA copies per cell were obtained by modeling, versus roughly 9.7 by digital PCR, implying a capture efficiency of approximately 27%.

The library relied on PCR. Instrument on record: Illumina HiSeq 4000. Bulk TCR libraries were prepared as previously described, using TCR primers listed in Table S5. The Qiagen AllPrep DNA/RNA kit was used to purify total RNA. Reads from multiple sequencing runs of the same library were pooled before analysis. In the paper's pipeline: Reads were retained only if an exact TCR constant sequence was present, and the retained reads were trimmed to 150 nt and grouped according to their 12-nt molecular barcodes. Reads in each barcode group were sub-clustered using a 15% Levenshtein threshold, and a quality-weighted consensus sequence was built for each RNA molecule. Non-functional sequences were removed, as were lower-count sequences one edit away from another. On the basis of fitting two negative binomial distributions, barcode sub-clusters with fewer than 20% of the maximum read count were discarded. Using fastp trimming at Q25 and MiXCR clonotype assembly, TCRdb reanalyzed the public sequencing data and kept in-frame beta chains. Rows with one shared CDR3 protein collapse into an entry with the most common genes and DNA. TCRdb's processing, not the authors', yielded these V and J calls. For this sample there are about 640,000 distinct CDR3 sequences; 15% to 20% appear just once. The top ten hold around 0.9% of the sample.

Libraries of naive CD8 T cells were generated from about 21,000 to 970,000 sorted cells, with 10%, 30% or 50% of the purified RNA used. Naive CD8 T cells were FACS-sorted as CD8+CD4-CCR7+CD45RA+ on a BD FACSAria II into RLT Plus buffer. To test detection sensitivity, Jurkat RNA equivalent to more than eight TCR copies was spiked into samples of about 18,000-1,000,000 naive CD8 T cells. CD8 T cells were enriched using RosetteSep CD8+ T Cell Enrichment Cocktail and Ficoll-Paque, and the enriched cells then underwent ACK red cell lysis. From its cysteine to its phenylalanine, the CDR3 spans 16 amino acids. Only the CDR3 region is kept as DNA, spanning 48 bases read in frame from base 1. Unmatched junction bases come to 6, with V trimmed by 0 bases and J by 4 bases. The germline V gene sets CDR1 to LGHNA and CDR2 to YSLEER. This clonotype was found a few times. Which antigen it targets is not known. Base qualities are missing; no much larger clone stands one base away.

Input material: naive CD8+ T cells from blood, with Jurkat cell RNA spiked in. The intended sense of this specimen's cell subset or site label: FACS-sorted CD8+CD4-CCR7+CD45RA+ naive T cells. The chain links TRBV4-3 with TRBJ2-1, with TRBD2 identical over 7 junction bases. The source of this sequence is a human donor in good health. Some libraries in this study had Jurkat cell RNA spiked in. The DNA sequence is given as TGCGCCAGCAGCCAAGATCGAGAGCGGGGTTACAATGAGCAGTTCTTC. The encoded protein is CASSQDRERGYNEQFF.